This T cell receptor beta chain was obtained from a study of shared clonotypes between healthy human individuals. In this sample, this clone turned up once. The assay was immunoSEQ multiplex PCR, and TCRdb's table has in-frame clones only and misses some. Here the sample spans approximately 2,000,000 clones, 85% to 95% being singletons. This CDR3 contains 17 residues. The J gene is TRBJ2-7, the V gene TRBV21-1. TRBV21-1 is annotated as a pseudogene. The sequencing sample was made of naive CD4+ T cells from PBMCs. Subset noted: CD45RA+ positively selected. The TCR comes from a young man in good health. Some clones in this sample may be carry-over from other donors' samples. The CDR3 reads CASSKGVGHRSSYEQYF. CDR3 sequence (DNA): TGTGCCAGCAGCAAAGGGGTAGGGCACCGGAGCTCCTACGAGCAGTACTTC.